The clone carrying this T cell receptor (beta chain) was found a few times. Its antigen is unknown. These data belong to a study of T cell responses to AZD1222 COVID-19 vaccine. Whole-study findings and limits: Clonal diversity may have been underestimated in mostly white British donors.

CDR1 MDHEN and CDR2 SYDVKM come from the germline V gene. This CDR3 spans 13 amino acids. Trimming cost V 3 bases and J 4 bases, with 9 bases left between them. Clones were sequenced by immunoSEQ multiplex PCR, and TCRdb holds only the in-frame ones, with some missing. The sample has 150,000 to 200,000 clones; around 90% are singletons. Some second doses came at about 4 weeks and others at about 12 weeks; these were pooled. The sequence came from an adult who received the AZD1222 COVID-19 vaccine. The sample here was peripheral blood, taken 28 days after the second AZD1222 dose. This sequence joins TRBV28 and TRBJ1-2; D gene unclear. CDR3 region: CASSFNLFYGYTF. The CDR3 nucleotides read TGTGCCAGCAGTTTTAACCTTTTCTATGGCTACACCTTC.